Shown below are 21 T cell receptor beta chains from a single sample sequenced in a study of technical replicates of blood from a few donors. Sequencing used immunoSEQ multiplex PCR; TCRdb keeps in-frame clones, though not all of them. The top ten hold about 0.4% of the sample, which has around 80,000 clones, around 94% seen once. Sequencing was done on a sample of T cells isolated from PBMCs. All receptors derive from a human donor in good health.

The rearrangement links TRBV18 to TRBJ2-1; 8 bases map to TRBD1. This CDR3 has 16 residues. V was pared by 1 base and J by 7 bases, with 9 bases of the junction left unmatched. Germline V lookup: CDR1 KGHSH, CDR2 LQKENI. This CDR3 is CASSPLSRGQGNEQFF. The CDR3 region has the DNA TGTGCCAGCTCACCACTAAGCAGGGGGCAGGGGAATGAGCAGTTCTTC.

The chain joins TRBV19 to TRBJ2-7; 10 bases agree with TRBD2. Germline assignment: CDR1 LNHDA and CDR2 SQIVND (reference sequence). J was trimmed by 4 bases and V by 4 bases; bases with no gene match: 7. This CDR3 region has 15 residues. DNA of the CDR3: TGTGCCAGTAGTACCCTAGCGGGAGCGGGGTACGAGCAGTACTTC. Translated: CASSTLAGAGYEQYF.

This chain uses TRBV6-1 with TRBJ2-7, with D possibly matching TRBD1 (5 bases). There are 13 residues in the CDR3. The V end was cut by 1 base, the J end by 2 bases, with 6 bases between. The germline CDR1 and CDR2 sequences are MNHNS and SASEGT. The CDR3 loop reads CASSEGQTYEQYF. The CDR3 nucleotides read TGTGCCAGCAGTGAAGGACAGACCTACGAGCAGTACTTC.

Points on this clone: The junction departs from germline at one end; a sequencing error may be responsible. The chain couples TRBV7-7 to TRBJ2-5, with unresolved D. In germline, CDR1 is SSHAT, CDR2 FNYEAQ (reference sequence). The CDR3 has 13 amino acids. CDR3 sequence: CASSLDRQETQYF. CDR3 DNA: TGTGCTAGCAGCTTAGATAGACAAGAGACCCAGTACTTC.

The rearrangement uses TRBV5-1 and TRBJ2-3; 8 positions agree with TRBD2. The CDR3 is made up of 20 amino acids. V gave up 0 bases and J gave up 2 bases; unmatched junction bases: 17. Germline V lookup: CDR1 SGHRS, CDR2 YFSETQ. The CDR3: CASSLDRTLLAGTLTDTQYF. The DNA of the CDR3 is TGCGCCAGCAGCTTGGACAGAACGTTGCTAGCGGGCACTCTCACAGATACGCAGTATTTT.

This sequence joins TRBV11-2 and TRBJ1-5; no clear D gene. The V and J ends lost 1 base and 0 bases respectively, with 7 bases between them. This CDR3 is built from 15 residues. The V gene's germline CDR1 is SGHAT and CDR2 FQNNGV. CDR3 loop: CASSLGGLSNQPQHF. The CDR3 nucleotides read TGTGCCAGCAGCTTAGGAGGGCTTAGCAATCAGCCCCAGCATTTT.

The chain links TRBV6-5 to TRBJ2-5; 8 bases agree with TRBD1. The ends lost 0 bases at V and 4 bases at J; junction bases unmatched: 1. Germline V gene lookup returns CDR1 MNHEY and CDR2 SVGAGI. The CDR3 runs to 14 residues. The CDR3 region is CASSYSDRGETQYF. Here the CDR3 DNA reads TGTGCCAGCAGTTACTCCGACAGGGGAGAGACCCAGTACTTC.

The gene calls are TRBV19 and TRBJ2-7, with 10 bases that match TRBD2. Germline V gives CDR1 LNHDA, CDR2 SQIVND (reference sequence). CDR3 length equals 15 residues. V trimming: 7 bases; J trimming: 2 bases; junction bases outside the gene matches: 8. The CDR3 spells CASKSSGSSPYEQYF. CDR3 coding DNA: TGTGCCAGTAAATCTAGCGGGAGCTCCCCCTACGAGCAGTACTTC.

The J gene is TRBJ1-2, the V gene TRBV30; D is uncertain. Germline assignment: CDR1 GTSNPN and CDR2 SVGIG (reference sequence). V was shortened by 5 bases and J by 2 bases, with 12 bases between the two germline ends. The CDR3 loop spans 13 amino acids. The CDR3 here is CAWDLTENYGYTF. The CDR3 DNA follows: TGTGCCTGGGACCTTACGGAGAACTATGGCTACACCTTC.

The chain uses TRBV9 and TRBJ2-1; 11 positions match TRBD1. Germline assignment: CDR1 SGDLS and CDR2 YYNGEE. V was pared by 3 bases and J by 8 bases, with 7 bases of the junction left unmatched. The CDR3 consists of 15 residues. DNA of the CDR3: TGTGCCAGCAGCGGCAGGGACAGGGGGGACGATGAGCAGTTCTTC. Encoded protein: CASSGRDRGDDEQFF.

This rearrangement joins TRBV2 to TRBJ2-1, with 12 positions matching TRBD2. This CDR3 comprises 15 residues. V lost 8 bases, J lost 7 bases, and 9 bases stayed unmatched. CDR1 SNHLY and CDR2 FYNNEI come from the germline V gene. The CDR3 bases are TGTGCCAGCTCGAGACTAGCGGGAGTAGGGAATGAGCAGTTCTTC. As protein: CASSRLAGVGNEQFF.

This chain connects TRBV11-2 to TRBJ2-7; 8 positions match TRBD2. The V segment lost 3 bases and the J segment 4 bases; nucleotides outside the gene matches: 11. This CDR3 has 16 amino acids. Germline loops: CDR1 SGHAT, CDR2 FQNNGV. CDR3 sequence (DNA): TGTGCCAGCAGCTTCCTTGGGGAGCGGGAGTTGTACGAGCAGTACTTC. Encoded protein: CASSFLGERELYEQYF.

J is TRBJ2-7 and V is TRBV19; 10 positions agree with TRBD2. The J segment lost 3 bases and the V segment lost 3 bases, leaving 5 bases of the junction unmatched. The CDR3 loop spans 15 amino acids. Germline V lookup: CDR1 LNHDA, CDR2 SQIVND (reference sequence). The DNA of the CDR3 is TGTGCCAGTAGTATGAGGCTAGCGGGAGACTACGAGCAGTACTTC. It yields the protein CASSMRLAGDYEQYF.

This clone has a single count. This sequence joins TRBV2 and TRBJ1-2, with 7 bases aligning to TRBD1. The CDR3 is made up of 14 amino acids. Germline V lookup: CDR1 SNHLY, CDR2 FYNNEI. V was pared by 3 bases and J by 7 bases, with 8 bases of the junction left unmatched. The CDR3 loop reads CASSDMTGPGGYTF. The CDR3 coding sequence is TGTGCCAGCAGTGACATGACAGGGCCGGGTGGCTACACCTTC. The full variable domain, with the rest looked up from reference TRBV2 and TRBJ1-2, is EPEVTQTPSHQVTQMGQEVILRCVPISNHLYFYWYRQILGQKVEFLVSFYNNEISEKSEIFDDQFSVERPDGSNFTLKIRSTKLEDSAMYFCASSDMTGPGGYTFGSGTRLTVV.

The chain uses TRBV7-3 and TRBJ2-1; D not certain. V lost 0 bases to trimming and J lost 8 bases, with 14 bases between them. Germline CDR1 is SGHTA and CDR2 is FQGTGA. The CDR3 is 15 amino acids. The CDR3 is CASSLTSWLGDEQFF. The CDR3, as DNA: TGTGCCAGCAGCTTAACGTCCTGGCTAGGCGATGAGCAGTTCTTC.

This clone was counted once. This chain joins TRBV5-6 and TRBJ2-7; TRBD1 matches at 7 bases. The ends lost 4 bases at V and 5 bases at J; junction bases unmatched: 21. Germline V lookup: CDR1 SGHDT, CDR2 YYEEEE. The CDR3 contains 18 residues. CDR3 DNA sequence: TGTGCCAGCAGCCCAGATTATCGTACAGGGGTAAAGCGTCACGAGCAGTACTTC. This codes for CASSPDYRTGVKRHEQYF.

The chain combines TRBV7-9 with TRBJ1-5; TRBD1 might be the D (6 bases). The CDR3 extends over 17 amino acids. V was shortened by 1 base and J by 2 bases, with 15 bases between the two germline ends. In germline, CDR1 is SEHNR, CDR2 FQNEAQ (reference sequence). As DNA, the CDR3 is TGTGCCAGCAGCTTAGTCAGGGGCAAGGAGGGCAATCAGCCCCAGCATTTT. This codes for CASSLVRGKEGNQPQHF.

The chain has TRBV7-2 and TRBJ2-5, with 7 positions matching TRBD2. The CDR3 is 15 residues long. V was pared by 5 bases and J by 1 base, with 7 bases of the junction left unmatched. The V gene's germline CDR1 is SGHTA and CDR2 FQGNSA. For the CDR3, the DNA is TGTGCCAGCAGCAACGCGGGGGTGCCCCAAGAGACCCAGTACTTC. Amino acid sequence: CASSNAGVPQETQYF.

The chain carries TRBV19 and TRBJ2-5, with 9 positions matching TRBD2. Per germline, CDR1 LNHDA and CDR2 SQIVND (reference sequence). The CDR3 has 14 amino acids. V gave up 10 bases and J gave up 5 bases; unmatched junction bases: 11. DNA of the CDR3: TGTGCCACCACCAGAGCGGGAGGAGCTGAGACCCAGTACTTC. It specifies CATTRAGGAETQYF.

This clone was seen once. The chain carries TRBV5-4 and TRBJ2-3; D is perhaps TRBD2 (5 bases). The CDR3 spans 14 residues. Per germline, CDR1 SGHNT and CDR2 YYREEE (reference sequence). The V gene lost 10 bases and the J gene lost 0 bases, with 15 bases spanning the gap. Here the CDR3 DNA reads TGTGCCTTCAAAGCGGACTCCAGCACAGATACGCAGTATTTT. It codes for CAFKADSSTDTQYF.

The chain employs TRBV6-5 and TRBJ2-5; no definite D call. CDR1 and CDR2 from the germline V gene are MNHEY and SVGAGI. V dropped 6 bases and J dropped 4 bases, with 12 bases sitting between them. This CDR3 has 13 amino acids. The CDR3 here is CASRNQWPETQYF. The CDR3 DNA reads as TGTGCCAGCAGGAACCAGTGGCCAGAGACCCAGTACTTC.